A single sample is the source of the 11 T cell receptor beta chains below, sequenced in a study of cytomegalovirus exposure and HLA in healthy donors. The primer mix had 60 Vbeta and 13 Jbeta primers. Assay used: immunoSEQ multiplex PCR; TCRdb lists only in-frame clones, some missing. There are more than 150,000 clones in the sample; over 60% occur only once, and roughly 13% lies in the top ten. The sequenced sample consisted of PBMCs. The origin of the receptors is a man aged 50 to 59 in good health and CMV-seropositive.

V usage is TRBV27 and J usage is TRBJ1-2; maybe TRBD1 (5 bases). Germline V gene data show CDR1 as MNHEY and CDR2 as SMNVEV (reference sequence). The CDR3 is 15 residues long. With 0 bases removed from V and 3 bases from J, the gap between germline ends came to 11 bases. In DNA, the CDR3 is TGTGCCAGCAGTTTATCCTCCGGGACTTACTATGGCTACACCTTC. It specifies CASSLSSGTYYGYTF.

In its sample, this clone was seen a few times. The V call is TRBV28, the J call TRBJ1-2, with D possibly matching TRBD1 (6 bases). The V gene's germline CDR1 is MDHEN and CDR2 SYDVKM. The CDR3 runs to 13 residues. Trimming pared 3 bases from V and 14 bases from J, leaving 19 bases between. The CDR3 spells CASSLVRGGSGTF. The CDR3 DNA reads TGTGCCAGCAGTTTGGTCCGGGGGGGCTCGGGAACCTTC.

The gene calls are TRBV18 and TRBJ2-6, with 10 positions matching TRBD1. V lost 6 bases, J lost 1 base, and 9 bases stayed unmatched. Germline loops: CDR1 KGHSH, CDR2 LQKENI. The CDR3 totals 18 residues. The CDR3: CASSRGQGGLSGANVLTF. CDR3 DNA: TGTGCCAGCTCTCGCGGACAGGGGGGATTATCTGGGGCCAACGTCCTGACTTTC.

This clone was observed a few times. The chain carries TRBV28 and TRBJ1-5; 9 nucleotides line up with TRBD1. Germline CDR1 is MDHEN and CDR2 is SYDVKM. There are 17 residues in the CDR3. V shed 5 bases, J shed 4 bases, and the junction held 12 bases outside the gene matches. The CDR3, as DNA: TGTGCCAGCAGTCCACCCGGGACAGGGAGTCCAAATCAGCCCCAGCATTTT. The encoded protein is CASSPPGTGSPNQPQHF. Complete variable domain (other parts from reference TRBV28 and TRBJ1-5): DVKVTQSSRYLVKRTGEKVFLECVQDMDHENMFWYRQDPGLGLRLIYFSYDVKMKEKGDIPEGYSVSREKKERFSLILESASTNQTSMYLCASSPPGTGSPNQPQHFGDGTRLSIL.

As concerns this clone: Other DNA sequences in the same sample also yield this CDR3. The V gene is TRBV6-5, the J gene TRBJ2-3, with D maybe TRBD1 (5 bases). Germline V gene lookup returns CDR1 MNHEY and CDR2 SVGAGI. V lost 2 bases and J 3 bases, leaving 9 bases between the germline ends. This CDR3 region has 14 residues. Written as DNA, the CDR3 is TGTGCCAGCAGTTACAGCCAGGGAACAGATACGCAGTATTTT. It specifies CASSYSQGTDTQYF.

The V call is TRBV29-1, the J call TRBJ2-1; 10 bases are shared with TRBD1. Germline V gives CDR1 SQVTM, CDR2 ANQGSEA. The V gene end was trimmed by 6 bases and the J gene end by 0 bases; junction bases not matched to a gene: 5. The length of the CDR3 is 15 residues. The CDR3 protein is CSVGRTGGSYNEQFF. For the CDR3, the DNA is TGCAGCGTAGGCCGGACAGGGGGCTCCTACAATGAGCAGTTCTTC.

CDR3 region: CAWSEWSSYEQYF. CDR3 DNA sequence: TGTGCCTGGAGTGAGTGGAGCTCCTACGAGCAGTACTTC. V usage is TRBV30 and J usage is TRBJ2-7; D is unresolved. CDR1 and CDR2 (germline): GTSNPN, SVGIG (reference sequence). CDR3 size: 13 residues. V dropped 1 base and J dropped 0 bases, with 7 bases sitting between them.

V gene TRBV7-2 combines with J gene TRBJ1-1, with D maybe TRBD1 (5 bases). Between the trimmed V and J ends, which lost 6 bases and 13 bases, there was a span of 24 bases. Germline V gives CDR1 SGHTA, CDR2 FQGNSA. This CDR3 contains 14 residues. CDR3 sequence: CASRTDSVPSRVFF. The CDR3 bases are TGTGCCAGCAGAACAGACAGTGTCCCCTCTCGAGTTTTCTTT.

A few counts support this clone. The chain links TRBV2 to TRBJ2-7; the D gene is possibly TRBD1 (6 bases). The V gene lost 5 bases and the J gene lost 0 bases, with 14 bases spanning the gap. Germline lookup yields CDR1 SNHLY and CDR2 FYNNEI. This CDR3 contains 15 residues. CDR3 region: CASSLGQFSSYEQYV. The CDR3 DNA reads TGTGCCAGCAGTCTCGGACAGTTTAGCTCCTACGAGCAGTACGTC.

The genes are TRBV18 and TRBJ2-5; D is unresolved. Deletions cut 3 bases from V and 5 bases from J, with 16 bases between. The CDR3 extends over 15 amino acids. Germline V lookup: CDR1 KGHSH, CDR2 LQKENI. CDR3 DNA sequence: TGTGCCAGCTCACCTATGCCTCCGGGTCTCGAGACCCAGTACTTC. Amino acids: CASSPMPPGLETQYF.

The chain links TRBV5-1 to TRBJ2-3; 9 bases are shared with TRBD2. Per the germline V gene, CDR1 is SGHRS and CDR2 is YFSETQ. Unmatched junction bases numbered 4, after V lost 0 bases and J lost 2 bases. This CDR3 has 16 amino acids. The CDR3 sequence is CASSLVGGGATDTQYF. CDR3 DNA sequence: TGCGCCAGCAGCTTGGTGGGCGGGGGGGCCACAGATACGCAGTATTTT.